A selection of T cell receptor beta chains follows, all from one sample in a study of T cell changes during pregnancy in multiple sclerosis. Data came from immunoSEQ multiplex PCR; TCRdb stores just in-frame clones and leaves some out. The table shows about 38,000 clones, with about 94% occurring only once. This sample comprised CD4+ T cells from peripheral blood mononuclear cells, obtained in the second trimester of pregnancy. All receptors derive from a female donor with multiple sclerosis, enrolled in a pregnancy study. CDR3s include the opening cysteine and the closing phenylalanine or tryptophan. The order of the fields is clone size, J gene, D gene, V gene, CDR3 protein, CDR3 DNA. The D gene is left open where the match is weak. Clone size appears in some rows only: once, few, many, or a class for an expanded clone.

abundance: NA; j_gene: TRBJ2-7; d_gene: NA; v_gene: TRBV6-1; CDR3aa: CASKPEVSGYEQYF; CDR3nt: TGTGCCAGCAAGCCCGAAGTTAGCGGATACGAGCAGTACTTC
abundance: NA; j_gene: TRBJ2-1; d_gene: TRBD2; v_gene: TRBV27; CDR3aa: CASSQTSGTGRADNEQFF; CDR3nt: TGTGCCAGCAGTCAAACGAGCGGGACGGGGAGGGCCGACAATGAGCAGTTCTTC
abundance: NA; j_gene: TRBJ1-1; d_gene: NA; v_gene: TRBV5-4; CDR3aa: CASSRAGGGNTEAFF; CDR3nt: TGTGCCAGCAGCCGGGCCGGGGGGGGGAACACTGAAGCTTTCTTT
abundance: NA; j_gene: TRBJ1-4; d_gene: NA; v_gene: TRBV4-3; CDR3aa: CASSQGQGYNEKLFF; CDR3nt: TGCGCCAGCAGCCAAGGACAAGGATATAATGAAAAACTGTTTTTT
abundance: NA; j_gene: TRBJ1-1; d_gene: NA; v_gene: TRBV11-1; CDR3aa: CASSLGETGWNTEAFF; CDR3nt: TGTGCCAGCAGCTTAGGGGAGACAGGATGGAACACTGAAGCTTTCTTT
abundance: NA; j_gene: TRBJ1-1; d_gene: NA; v_gene: TRBV6-1; CDR3aa: CATRGRLGTEAFF; CDR3nt: TGTGCCACCAGGGGCCGTTTAGGCACTGAAGCTTTCTTT
abundance: NA; j_gene: TRBJ2-2; d_gene: NA; v_gene: TRBV7-3; CDR3aa: CASSLTVTGELFF; CDR3nt: TGTGCCAGCAGCTTAACCGTCACCGGGGAGCTGTTTTTT
abundance: NA; j_gene: TRBJ1-1; d_gene: TRBD1; v_gene: TRBV10-3; CDR3aa: CAIREDRGRITEAFF; CDR3nt: TGTGCCATCAGGGAGGACAGGGGGCGGATCACTGAAGCTTTCTTT
abundance: NA; j_gene: TRBJ2-3; d_gene: NA; v_gene: TRBV12-5; CDR3aa: CASGLGLTGGGTDTQYF; CDR3nt: TGTGCTAGTGGTTTGGGGCTAACGGGGGGCGGCACAGATACGCAGTATTTT
abundance: NA; j_gene: TRBJ2-3; d_gene: TRBD2; v_gene: TRBV7-3; CDR3aa: CASSLGRGPSTDTQYF; CDR3nt: TGTGCCAGCAGCTTAGGGAGGGGCCCTAGCACAGATACGCAGTATTTT
abundance: NA; j_gene: TRBJ1-3; d_gene: NA; v_gene: TRBV6-6; CDR3aa: CASIPDRYGNTIYF; CDR3nt: TGTGCCAGCATCCCTGACAGATATGGAAACACCATATATTTT
abundance: NA; j_gene: TRBJ2-2; d_gene: TRBD2; v_gene: TRBV19; CDR3aa: CASTRSGMAGELFF; CDR3nt: TGTGCCAGTACCCGAAGCGGGATGGCCGGGGAGCTGTTTTTT
abundance: NA; j_gene: TRBJ1-5; d_gene: NA; v_gene: TRBV19; CDR3aa: CASSPRTDSNQPQHF; CDR3nt: TGTGCCAGTTCCCCCAGGACAGATAGCAATCAGCCCCAGCATTTT
abundance: NA; j_gene: TRBJ1-2; d_gene: TRBD1; v_gene: TRBV7-3; CDR3aa: CASSATGGEVGYTF; CDR3nt: TGTGCCAGCAGCGCGACAGGGGGCGAGGTTGGCTACACCTTC
abundance: NA; j_gene: TRBJ2-2; d_gene: TRBD2; v_gene: TRBV5-5; CDR3aa: CASSRTREGTGELFF; CDR3nt: TGTGCCAGCAGCAGGACTAGAGAGGGCACCGGGGAGCTGTTTTTT
abundance: once; j_gene: TRBJ2-7; d_gene: NA; v_gene: TRBV27; CDR3aa: CASSNRGRELAPTYEQYF; CDR3nt: TGTGCCAGCAGTAATCGGGGCAGGGAGCTAGCGCCAACCTACGAGCAGTACTTC
abundance: NA; j_gene: TRBJ2-2; d_gene: NA; v_gene: TRBV4-1; CDR3aa: CASSQEGLRVTGELFF; CDR3nt: TGCGCCAGCAGCCAAGAAGGGCTCAGGGTCACCGGGGAGCTGTTTTTT
abundance: NA; j_gene: TRBJ2-3; d_gene: TRBD2; v_gene: TRBV12-5; CDR3aa: CASGLVLSGRQTSTDTQYF; CDR3nt: TGTGCTAGTGGTTTGGTATTAAGCGGGAGGCAAACTAGCACAGATACGCAGTATTTT
abundance: NA; j_gene: TRBJ1-2; d_gene: NA; v_gene: TRBV5-4; CDR3aa: CASSPPGYRRGGYTF; CDR3nt: TGTGCCAGCAGCCCCCCGGGATACAGGAGGGGAGGCTACACCTTC
abundance: NA; j_gene: TRBJ1-1; d_gene: NA; v_gene: TRBV18; CDR3aa: CASSLDTPNTEAFF; CDR3nt: TGTGCCAGCTCACTGGACACCCCGAACACTGAAGCTTTCTTT
abundance: NA; j_gene: TRBJ2-5; d_gene: NA; v_gene: TRBV9; CDR3aa: CASSVRYQETQYF; CDR3nt: TGTGCCAGCAGCGTTCGTTATCAGGAGACCCAGTACTTC
abundance: NA; j_gene: TRBJ1-2; d_gene: TRBD1; v_gene: TRBV11-2; CDR3aa: CASSLYDRGGYTF; CDR3nt: TGTGCCAGCAGCCTGTATGACAGGGGAGGCTACACCTTC